This record looks at one TCR beta chain sequence and its context. Losses at the gene ends were 0 bases for V and 0 bases for J; bases not matched to a gene: 4. This CDR3 has 17 residues. Germline assignment: CDR1 SNHLY and CDR2 FYNNEI. The sample belongs to a study of glioma-infiltrating T cells after dendritic cell vaccination. Study background: Autologous tumor lysate was loaded overnight onto monocyte-derived dendritic cells grown about 7 days with IL-4 and GM-CSF.

TCRB CDR3 was amplified from 2 ug genomic DNA or less. Assay used: immunoSEQ multiplex PCR; TCRdb lists only in-frame clones, some missing. The sample contains around 97,000 clones, about four fifths of which appear only once. Here the sequenced sample was blood, taken before dendritic cell vaccination. The receptor was derived from a human donor with glioblastoma. V and J are TRBV2 and TRBJ2-7; TRBD1 agrees at 11 bases. CDR3 DNA: TGTGCCAGCAGTGAAGCAATGGGACAGGGGGGCTCCTACGAGCAGTACTTC. Translating gives CASSEAMGQGGSYEQYF. Full variable domain (missing parts from reference TRBV2 and TRBJ2-7): EPEVTQTPSHQVTQMGQEVILRCVPISNHLYFYWYRQILGQKVEFLVSFYNNEISEKSEIFDDQFSVERPDGSNFTLKIRSTKLEDSAMYFCASSEAMGQGGSYEQYFGPGTRLTVT.